Listed below are T cell receptor beta chains from one sample, sequenced in a study of response to subunit inactivated influenza vaccine. MiXCR, run by TCRdb on the RT-PCR reads, gives a single entry per CDR3 protein. The sample contains some 500,000 distinct CDR3 sequences, 25% of which appear only once. The sample consisted of CD4+ T cells sorted from PBMCs, taken around 5 days after vaccination. These receptors came from a man aged 50-60 years who received an inactivated influenza vaccine. CDR3s include the opening cysteine and the closing phenylalanine or tryptophan. Each record gives: J gene, V gene, clone size, D gene, CDR3 protein, CDR3 DNA. A D gene is named only where the DNA matches it firmly. The size entry is marked missing in some rows and otherwise reads once, few, many or a size class.

TRBJ2-1	TRBV29-1	NA	TRBD2	CSVGHPTSGRAGYEQFF	TGCAGCGTTGGCCATCCGACTAGCGGGAGGGCCGGGTATGAGCAGTTCTTC
TRBJ1-2	TRBV4-2	few	NA	CASSQAGRNYGYTF	TGTGCCAGCAGCCAAGCGGGCAGAAACTATGGCTACACCTTC
TRBJ1-5	TRBV3-1	once	NA	CASSQDIRSPDQPQHF	TGTGCCAGCAGCCAAGATATAAGGTCCCCCGATCAGCCCCAGCATTTT
TRBJ2-7	TRBV12-3/TRBV12-4	NA	TRBD1	CASSPRRGNEQYF	TGTGCCAGCAGCCCCCGCAGGGGGAACGAGCAGTACTTC
TRBJ2-7	TRBV7-9	NA	TRBD1	CASRGSPGQGYEQYF	TGTGCCAGCAGAGGATCACCGGGACAGGGATACGAGCAGTACTTC
TRBJ1-2	TRBV6-5	few	TRBD1	CASSSRRGWDSNYGYTF	TGTGCCAGCAGTTCCCGTCGAGGGTGGGACAGTAACTATGGCTACACCTTC
TRBJ2-1	TRBV7-9	NA	TRBD2	CASSKGGGYNEQFF	TGTGCCAGCAGTAAGGGCGGGGGCTACAATGAGCAGTTCTTC
TRBJ2-7	TRBV29-1	NA	NA	CSAGKSQFPYEQYF	TGCAGCGCCGGAAAGTCCCAATTTCCCTACGAGCAGTACTTC
TRBJ1-6	TRBV5-1	many	NA	CASSPRTGNSPLHF	TGCGCCAGCAGCCCCAGGACTGGGAATTCACCCCTCCACTTT
TRBJ1-4	TRBV3-1	NA	NA	CASSQGFSEKLFF	TGTGCCAGCAGCCAGGGATTTAGCGAAAAACTGTTTTTT
TRBJ2-5	TRBV15	NA	TRBD1	CATSRGTGTVQETQYF	TGTGCCACCAGCAGAGGGACAGGGACAGTACAAGAGACCCAGTACTTC
TRBJ1-2	TRBV28	NA	TRBD1	CASSSWDRAGYTF	TGTGCCAGCAGTTCCTGGGACAGGGCAGGCTACACCTTC
TRBJ2-2	TRBV10-1	NA	TRBD1	CARPPRTGVVGTNTGELFF	TGCGCCAGGCCCCCCCGGACAGGGGTTGTCGGAACGAACACCGGGGAGCTGTTTTTT
TRBJ2-7	TRBV15	NA	NA	CATSSRGRNDYEQYF	TGTGCCACCAGCAGTCGGGGCCGGAACGACTACGAGCAGTACTTC
TRBJ2-4	TRBV6-1	few	TRBD1	CASKGQGALDIQYF	TGTGCCAGCAAAGGACAGGGGGCGTTGGACATTCAGTACTTC
TRBJ2-1	TRBV7-2	NA	TRBD2	CASSLGSSGRNNEQFF	TGTGCCAGCAGCTTAGGATCTAGCGGGAGAAACAATGAGCAGTTCTTC
TRBJ2-1	TRBV3-1	many	TRBD1	CASSFGQGNEQFF	TGTGCCAGCAGCTTCGGACAGGGGAATGAGCAGTTCTTC
TRBJ1-1	TRBV20-1	once	TRBD1	CTARDGQALTTEAFF	TGCACTGCTAGAGACGGACAGGCGCTAACAACTGAAGCTTTCTTT
TRBJ2-7	TRBV10-3	few	NA	CAISDTTYEQYF	TGTGCCATCAGTGATACCACCTACGAGCAGTACTTC
TRBJ2-3	TRBV28	NA	NA	CASSKPGTGTDTQYF	TGTGCCAGCAGTAAGCCGGGGACCGGCACAGATACGCAGTATTTT
TRBJ2-3	TRBV20-1	few	TRBD2	CSARASGRVDTQYF	TGCAGTGCTAGGGCGAGCGGGAGGGTGGATACGCAGTATTTT
TRBJ2-7	TRBV7-2	NA	TRBD2	CASRERGGLSYEQYF	TGTGCCAGTAGAGAGCGGGGGGGCCTCTCCTACGAGCAGTACTTC
TRBJ2-5	TRBV20-1	NA	TRBD1	CSARDRGEFGTQYF	TGCAGTGCTCGAGACAGGGGGGAGTTTGGGACCCAGTACTTC
TRBJ1-4	TRBV7-9	few	NA	CASSLDAGRNEKLFF	TGTGCCAGCAGCTTAGATGCAGGGAGGAACGAAAAACTGTTTTTT
TRBJ2-7	TRBV28	NA	TRBD1	CASSRTGFKDEQYF	TGTGCCAGCAGTCGGACAGGGTTTAAGGACGAGCAGTACTTC
TRBJ2-1	TRBV10-3	few	TRBD2	CAINPGREGNEQFF	TGTGCCATCAATCCGGGCAGGGAGGGCAATGAGCAGTTCTTC
TRBJ2-3	TRBV18	NA	NA	CASSSRGDTQYF	TGTGCCAGCTCGTCAAGAGGGGATACGCAGTATTTT
TRBJ2-1	TRBV7-9	few	NA	CASSLDWGSSSYNEQFF	TGTGCCAGCAGCTTAGACTGGGGATCTAGCTCCTACAATGAGCAGTTCTTC
TRBJ2-1	TRBV4-3	once	NA	CASSQASRVNEQFF	TGCGCCAGCAGCCAAGCGAGCAGGGTAAATGAGCAGTTCTTC
TRBJ2-1	TRBV10-3	few	TRBD2	CAIRGTSGGAIEIEQFF	TGTGCCATCAGAGGGACTAGCGGGGGGGCCATTGAGATTGAGCAGTTCTTC
TRBJ2-2	TRBV5-1	NA	TRBD1	CASSSQGGTGELFF	TGCGCCAGCAGCTCACAGGGGGGCACCGGGGAGCTGTTTTTT
TRBJ2-7	TRBV7-2	few	TRBD1	CASIRDRGSYEQYF	TGTGCCAGCATCCGGGACAGGGGGTCCTACGAGCAGTACTTC
TRBJ2-5	TRBV11-2	NA	TRBD2	CASSWGTSGRQETQYF	TGTGCCAGCAGCTGGGGGACTAGCGGGAGACAAGAGACCCAGTACTTC
TRBJ2-3	TRBV20-1	NA	TRBD2	CSASSPASGGTDTQYF	TGCAGTGCTAGCAGCCCGGCTAGCGGGGGCACAGATACGCAGTATTTT
TRBJ2-5	TRBV20-1	once	TRBD2	CSARDPTAPGGETQYF	TGCAGTGCTAGAGACCCGACGGCCCCGGGGGGGGAGACCCAGTACTTC
TRBJ2-6	TRBV18	medium-sized	TRBD1	CASSNDRAGANVLTF	TGTGCCAGCTCAAACGACAGGGCTGGGGCCAACGTCCTGACTTTC
TRBJ2-5	TRBV6-5	NA	TRBD2	CASSYSSGGLETQYF	TGTGCCAGCAGTTACTCTAGCGGGGGGCTGGAGACCCAGTACTTC
TRBJ2-1	TRBV12-3/TRBV12-4	few	NA	CASRPRRTHNEQFF	TGTGCCAGCAGACCCCGTCGTACCCACAATGAGCAGTTCTTC
TRBJ1-5	TRBV5-5	NA	TRBD1	CASSRETGSQPQHF	TGTGCCAGCAGCCGTGAGACAGGGAGTCAGCCCCAGCATTTT
TRBJ1-2	TRBV2	NA	NA	CASSGTPTNYGYTF	TGTGCCAGCAGTGGGACACCAACTAACTATGGCTACACCTTC
TRBJ2-1	TRBV27	few	TRBD2	CASRTSLAGHSHNEQFF	TGTGCCAGCAGGACGTCGCTAGCGGGACATTCCCACAATGAGCAGTTCTTC
TRBJ1-1	TRBV12-3/TRBV12-4	few	NA	CASSLEGGVGTEAFF	TGTGCCAGCAGTTTAGAAGGTGGAGTGGGCACTGAAGCTTTCTTT
TRBJ2-3	TRBV7-9	many	NA	CASSTPFMATQDTQYF	TGTGCCAGCAGTACCCCTTTTATGGCAACTCAAGATACGCAGTATTTT
TRBJ2-1	TRBV29-1	NA	NA	CSTLRGGVYNEQFF	TGCAGCACCCTCCGGGGAGGCGTATACAATGAGCAGTTCTTC
TRBJ2-7	TRBV5-1	few	NA	CASSLVAGLYEQYF	TGCGCCAGCAGCTTGGTGGCGGGGCTCTACGAGCAGTACTTC